The rows below give T cell receptor beta chains drawn from one sample of a study of identifying expanded T cells in peripheral blood. Profiling relied on immunoSEQ multiplex PCR, and the TCRdb table lists in-frame clones only, not all of them. This table holds some 130,000 clones, approximately 86% found once. Sequenced: blood. These TCRs come from a person aged 18 to 75 in good health. CDR3s include the opening cysteine and the closing phenylalanine or tryptophan. Fields, in order: V gene, D gene, J gene, CDR3 length, clone size, CDR3 DNA, CDR3 protein. A D gene is named only where the DNA matches it firmly. A clone size is listed for some rows: how often the clone was seen (once, few, many), or a class if it is expanded.

TRBV15,-,TRBJ2-2,13,-,TGTGCCACCAGCAGAGGGGGAGCAAGGGAGCTGTTTTTT,CATSRGGARELFF
TRBV6-5,-,TRBJ2-7,16,-,TGTGCCAGCAGTTACTCGAGGCAGGGAATCTCCTACGAGCAGTACTTC,CASSYSRQGISYEQYF
TRBV19,-,TRBJ1-5,16,few,TGTGCCAGTAGTCTTAGGGGGTTTTTCAGCAATCAGCCCCAGCATTTT,CASSLRGFFSNQPQHF
TRBV4-2,-,TRBJ1-4,13,few,TGTGCCAGCAGGGGAAAACGTGGAGTAGAACTGTTTTTT,CASRGKRGVELFF
TRBV7-8,-,TRBJ2-5,12,few,TGTGCCAGCAGCTTAGGAAGGGAGACCCAGTACTTC,CASSLGRETQYF
TRBV27,-,TRBJ2-2,15,-,TGTGCCAGCAGTTTTCGCGTAGCGCGTGCCGGGGAGCTGTTTTTT,CASSFRVARAGELFF
TRBV5-1,-,TRBJ1-1,15,-,TGCGCCAGCATCTCACCGGGGCCGCCGAACACTGAAGCTTTCTTT,CASISPGPPNTEAFF
TRBV7-8,TRBD1,TRBJ2-2,14,-,TGTGCCAGCAGCAAAGGACAGGACACCGGGGAGCTGTTTTTT,CASSKGQDTGELFF
TRBV4-3,TRBD1,TRBJ2-7,15,-,TGCGCCAGCAGCCAAGCCGGCGGCAGGGGGTACGAGCAGTACTTC,CASSQAGGRGYEQYF
TRBV5-8,-,TRBJ2-5,13,-,TGTGCCAGCAGCTTACTGGCAGTGGAGACCCAGTACTTC,CASSLLAVETQYF
TRBV5-5,TRBD1,TRBJ1-4,16,-,TGTGCCAGCAGGAGGGACAGTGGGGGAACTAATGAAAAACTGTTTTTT,CASRRDSGGTNEKLFF
TRBV4-2,TRBD1,TRBJ1-6,15,-,TGTGCCAGCAGCTCCCGACAGGGAGATAATTCACCCCTCCACTTT,CASSSRQGDNSPLHF
TRBV29-1,TRBD1,TRBJ1-3,13,-,TGCAGCGGACAGGGTGTCGATGGAAACACCATATATTTT,CSGQGVDGNTIYF
TRBV7-2,-,TRBJ2-7,14,-,TGTGCCAGCAGCTCGGGCCTTAGTAGGAGCGAGCAGTACTTC,CASSSGLSRSEQYF
TRBV7-6,-,TRBJ1-1,14,few,TGTGCCAGCAGCCCCGGACACGCGAACACTGAAGCTTTCTTT,CASSPGHANTEAFF
TRBV5-1,TRBD1,TRBJ2-3,17,-,TGCGCCAGCAGCTTGGCCCATGATACAGGGGGCTCGGATACGCAGTATTTT,CASSLAHDTGGSDTQYF
TRBV28,-,TRBJ2-7,14,-,TGTGCCAGCTGCGAGGGAAAGGTACCCTACGAGCAGTACTTC,CASCEGKVPYEQYF
TRBV7-6,TRBD1,TRBJ2-3,16,-,TGTGCCAGCAGCTACCGTACGACAGGGGGGGCAGATACGCAGTATTTT,CASSYRTTGGADTQYF
TRBV2,-,TRBJ1-4,11,-,TGTGCCAGCAGTGGGGGTGAAAAACTGTTTTTT,CASSGGEKLFF
TRBV2,-,TRBJ2-1,13,-,TGTGCCAGCAGTGAAGTCTCATTCGATGAGCAGTTCTTC,CASSEVSFDEQFF
TRBV6-4,-,TRBJ2-1,15,-,TGTGCCAGCAGCCCAGGCTACGGGAGAGTCAATGAGCAGTTCTTC,CASSPGYGRVNEQFF
TRBV27,-,TRBJ1-5,18,-,TGTGCCAGCAGTTTCTCCGGGACTCAAGTTCCGAGCTTGCAGCCCCAGCATTTT,CASSFSGTQVPSLQPQHF
TRBV5-4,-,TRBJ2-1,17,-,TGTGCCAGCAGCTCCAAAGGCCGCAGCTTCTCCTACAATGAGCAGTTCTTC,CASSSKGRSFSYNEQFF
TRBV6-1,-,TRBJ1-5,16,once,TGTGCCAGCAGTGAATACAGGGAATTTAGCAATCAGCCCCAGCATTTT,CASSEYREFSNQPQHF
TRBV7-8,-,TRBJ2-2,17,-,TGTGCCAGCAGCTTTGGATTCGGGGGAGCGGGCACCGGGGAGCTGTTTTTT,CASSFGFGGAGTGELFF
TRBV5-6,-,TRBJ1-5,14,-,TGTGCCAGCAGCTTACGGGGAAGCAATCAGCCCCAGCATTTT,CASSLRGSNQPQHF
TRBV5-1,-,TRBJ1-2,15,-,TGCGCCAGCAGCTTGGCCGCCAGGGCAAACTATGGCTACACCTTC,CASSLAARANYGYTF
TRBV5-1,-,TRBJ1-5,15,-,TGCGCCAGCAGCTTACTGGGGGCCAATAATCAGCCCCAGCATTTT,CASSLLGANNQPQHF
TRBV19,-,TRBJ2-1,15,-,TGTGCCAGTAGTGCCCTGGCAGGGCCCCGCAATGAGCAGTTCTTC,CASSALAGPRNEQFF
TRBV5-1,TRBD2,TRBJ2-3,16,-,TGCGCCAGCAGCTTGGCACCGGGAGGGCGGGGAGATACGCAGTATTTT,CASSLAPGGRGDTQYF
TRBV5-6,-,TRBJ2-2,14,-,TGTGCCACCCAGGACCGGGGGGCCGGCGGGGAGCTGTTTTTT,CATQDRGAGGELFF
TRBV7-6,TRBD1,TRBJ2-7,16,-,TGTGCCAGCAGCTTAGTTGGACAGGGGGCGAGGGACGAGCAGTACTTC,CASSLVGQGARDEQYF
TRBV12-5,-,TRBJ2-3,14,-,TGTGCTAGTGGTCTGTGGGGGGACACAGATACGCAGTATTTT,CASGLWGDTDTQYF
TRBV5-1,-,TRBJ2-3,13,-,TGCGCCAGCAGCATGAACAGGGTTGATACGCAGTATTTT,CASSMNRVDTQYF
TRBV7-2,-,TRBJ2-5,15,-,TGTGCCAGCAGCTTAGATTCACTAGCTTTAGAGACCCAGTACTTC,CASSLDSLALETQYF
TRBV4-2,TRBD2,TRBJ2-7,15,once,TGTGCCAGCAGCCAAGAGGGCGGGGGTCGCTACGAGCAGTACTTC,CASSQEGGGRYEQYF
TRBV4-1,-,TRBJ1-1,13,few,TGCGCCAGCAGCCAAGAAAAGAACACTGAAGCTTTCTTT,CASSQEKNTEAFF